This T cell receptor (beta chain) was obtained from a study of TIL therapy for anti-PD-1-resistant metastatic lung cancer. Looking at the study overall: Patients had a median age of around 56 years (range about 38-85). Tumors carried a median roughly 1.6 non-synonymous mutations per megabase.

The immunoSEQ assay was v3. Profiled with immunoSEQ multiplex PCR; TCRdb holds only in-frame clones, not every one. The table shows 50,000 or so clones, with around three quarters occurring only once. Per the germline V gene, CDR1 is SGHAT and CDR2 is FQDESV (reference sequence). CDR3 length equals 15 residues. V lost 6 bases to trimming and J lost 5 bases; unmatched junction nucleotides: 5. Time point here: pre-treatment sample, taken before nivolumab and TIL therapy. The material sequenced was blood, taken at baseline. The chain uses TRBV11-1 and TRBJ2-1; 12 nucleotides match TRBD2. The receptor's source is a woman between 25 and 85 years old with non-small cell lung cancer. The CDR3 nucleotides are TGTGCCAGCAGTCAGACTAGCGGGAGCAACAATGAGCAGTTCTTC. Amino acids: CASSQTSGSNNEQFF.